This T cell receptor beta chain was recorded in a study of CD8+CD57+ T cells in acquired aplastic anemia. Trimming removed 10 bases at V and 2 bases at J, with 16 bases between. Germline V gives CDR1 ENHRY, CDR2 SYGVKD. CDR3 length: 14 amino acids. Genomic DNA, the template, was used for profiling of the TCR beta VDJ and CDR3. TCRdb processed the reads anew with MiXCR; each CDR3 protein has one entry. The sample carries some 180,000 distinct CDR3 sequences, almost 50% recorded once. Whoever was chosen for sequencing had shown CD8+CD57+ cell expansion by flow cytometry. The clonotype comes from a human donor with aplastic anemia. The sequencing sample was made of sorted CD4+, CD8+, or CD8+CD57+ T cells (not recorded which) from PBMCs. The V gene is TRBV10-3, the J gene TRBJ2-3; D is perhaps TRBD2 (5 bases). CDR3: CASRSTRVTDTQYF. The CDR3, as DNA: TGTGCCAGCCGTTCTACGAGGGTCACAGATACGCAGTATTTT.